What follows describes a single T cell receptor (beta chain). This entry comes from a study of T cell responses to AZD1222 COVID-19 vaccine. This CDR3 region has 14 residues. V was cut by 1 base and J by 6 bases, with 9 bases left in between. Germline V gene sequence: CDR1 LGHDT, CDR2 YNNKEL (reference sequence). Profiling relied on immunoSEQ multiplex PCR, and the TCRdb table lists in-frame clones only, not all of them. The sample yields over 150,000 clones, roughly 94% seen once. This TCR derives from an adult who received the AZD1222 COVID-19 vaccine. The specimen comprised peripheral blood, sampled 28 days after the second AZD1222 dose. The rearrangement uses TRBV3-1 (or the pseudogene TRBV3-2) and TRBJ2-2; D remains ambiguous. The CDR3 DNA reads TGTGCCAGCAGCCAAGGGTTCTTAGCCGGGGAGCTGTTTTTT. Protein product: CASSQGFLAGELFF.